The 31 T cell receptor beta chains in this list originate from one sample, sequenced in a study of T cells in localized non-small cell lung cancer. Method: immunoSEQ multiplex PCR; TCRdb's copy keeps in-frame clones and lacks some. The data contain approximately 80,000 clones, more than 75% of them singletons. Source: peripheral blood, taken before any cancer treatment. Source of these receptors: a female donor at least 60 years old with stage I lung adenocarcinoma.

This clone occurred once. Here the CDR3 DNA reads TGTGCCAGCAGCCGGGGGACTAGCGGGGTTCAAGAGACCCAGTACTTC. Translated, it gives CASSRGTSGVQETQYF. This chain connects TRBV7-9 to TRBJ2-5; 13 bases are shared with TRBD2. J lost 2 bases, V lost 5 bases, and 5 bases had no gene match. The CDR3 length is 16 residues. CDR1 is SEHNR, CDR2 FQNEAQ, per germline (reference sequence). The full variable domain, in which reference TRBV7-9 and TRBJ2-5 provide the parts outside the CDR3, is DTGVSQNPRHKITKRGQNVTFRCDPISEHNRLYWYRQTLGQGPEFLTYFQNEAQLEKSRLLSDRFSAERPKGSFSTLEIQRTEQGDSAMYLCASSRGTSGVQETQYFGPGTRLLVL.

The rearrangement links TRBV27 to TRBJ2-1; 8 nucleotides match TRBD1. The CDR3 is 13 residues long. The germline gives CDR1 MNHEY, CDR2 SMNVEV (reference sequence). V lost 5 bases, J lost 11 bases, and 8 bases stayed unmatched. CDR3 sequence: CASSPQGVGKQFF. The CDR3 coding sequence is TGTGCCAGCAGTCCACAGGGGGTCGGGAAGCAGTTCTTC.

CDR3 bases: TGTGCCAGTAGTACCGGGACAGTCAGAAACACCATATATTTT. Translated: CASSTGTVRNTIYF. The J gene is TRBJ1-3, the V gene TRBV19; 7 bases are a match to TRBD1. The V gene end was trimmed by 4 bases and the J gene end by 5 bases; junction bases not matched to a gene: 5. This CDR3 is built from 14 residues. Germline-derived CDR1 and CDR2 are LNHDA and SQIVND (reference sequence). Variable domain in full (rest from reference TRBV19 and TRBJ1-3): DGGITQSPKYLFRKEGQNVTLSCEQNLNHDAMYWYRQDPGQGLRLIYYSQIVNDFQKGDIAEGYSVSREKKESFPLTVTSAQKNPTAFYLCASSTGTVRNTIYFGEGSWLTVV.

The chain has TRBV5-1 and TRBJ1-2; TRBD1 matches 8 bases. V gave up 7 bases and J gave up 7 bases; unmatched junction bases: 12. CDR1 and CDR2 from the germline V gene are SGHRS and YFSETQ. CDR3 length equals 14 residues. The CDR3 spells CASCPGTGGVGYTF. CDR3 coding DNA: TGCGCCAGCTGCCCAGGGACAGGCGGTGTTGGCTACACCTTC.

The chain carries TRBV4-1 and TRBJ1-2; D gene unclear. The CDR3 is 15 amino acids. Germline CDR1 MGHRA, CDR2 YSYEKL. The V end was cut by 0 bases, the J end by 0 bases, with 8 bases between. The CDR3 DNA is TGCGCCAGCAGCCAAGAGGGCAGCACTAACTATGGCTACACCTTC. Protein: CASSQEGSTNYGYTF.

As to this clone: At one of its ends the junction is not consistent with the germline gene, which may arise from a read error. The CDR3 is CSARGQEKLLF. The DNA of the CDR3 is TGCAGTGCTAGAGGTCAAGAAAAACTGCTTTTT. The chain uses TRBV20-1 and TRBJ1-4; the D is unclear. CDR1 is DFQATT, CDR2 SNEGSKA, per germline (reference sequence). The CDR3 is 11 amino acids.

This clone was found a few times. V and J are TRBV27 and TRBJ2-5; 7 bases line up with TRBD1. Looked up from germline, CDR1 is MNHEY and CDR2 is SMNVEV (reference sequence). The CDR3 is made up of 14 amino acids. The J segment lost 2 bases and the V segment lost 6 bases, leaving 6 bases of the junction unmatched. CDR3 loop: CASRKTGYQETQYF. For the CDR3, the DNA is TGTGCCAGCAGGAAGACAGGGTATCAAGAGACCCAGTACTTC.

The V and J genes are TRBV9 and TRBJ2-2; D may match TRBD1 or TRBD2 (5 bases each). Germline V gene lookup returns CDR1 SGDLS and CDR2 YYNGEE. There are 15 residues in the CDR3. With 5 bases removed from V and 1 base from J, the gap between germline ends came to 12 bases. DNA for the CDR3: TGTGCCAGCAGAACCGGGGACCTGAACACCGGGGAGCTGTTTTTT. Translating gives CASRTGDLNTGELFF. The variable domain in full, with the rest retrieved from reference TRBV9 and TRBJ2-2, is DSGVTQTPKHLITATGQRVTLRCSPRSGDLSVYWYQQSLDQGLQFLIQYYNGEERAKGNILERFSAQQFPDLHSELNLSSLELGDSALYFCASRTGDLNTGELFFGEGSRLTVL.

This chain uses TRBV6-6 with TRBJ2-2, with TRBD1 matching 8 bases. In germline, CDR1 is MNHNY, CDR2 SVGAGI (reference sequence). Germline trimming cut 7 bases from V and 4 bases from J; bases unmatched to any gene: 5. The CDR3 has 14 residues. This chain's CDR3 is CASKGQGSTGELFF. CDR3 sequence (DNA): TGTGCCAGCAAAGGACAGGGTAGCACCGGGGAGCTGTTTTTT.

The chain joins TRBV6-5 to TRBJ1-5; possibly TRBD1 for D (6 bases). V was pared by 8 bases and J by 4 bases, with 15 bases between. CDR3 length: 14 amino acids. CDR1 MNHEY and CDR2 SVGAGI come from the germline V gene. The CDR3 region has the DNA TGTGCCAGCTCACGACAGGCCCCAAATCAGCCCCAGCATTTT. As protein: CASSRQAPNQPQHF.

The count of this clone is one. The genes are TRBV7-9 and TRBJ2-7; 10 positions agree with TRBD1. Germline assignment: CDR1 SEHNR and CDR2 FQNEAQ (reference sequence). The CDR3 runs 15 residues. After removal of 3 bases from V and 4 bases from J, the junction contained 6 bases not matched to a gene. In nucleotides, the CDR3 is TGTGCCAGCAGCTTGGCCGGGACAGGGGTGTACGAGCAGTACTTC. This codes for CASSLAGTGVYEQYF. The whole variable domain, remainder taken from reference TRBV7-9 and TRBJ2-7, is DTGVSQNPRHKITKRGQNVTFRCDPISEHNRLYWYRQTLGQGPEFLTYFQNEAQLEKSRLLSDRFSAERPKGSFSTLEIQRTEQGDSAMYLCASSLAGTGVYEQYFGPGTRLTVT.

The chain links TRBV5-4 to TRBJ2-5, with TRBD2 matching over 9 bases. The junction had 12 bases not matched to a gene; V was cut back by 4 bases and J by 5 bases. Germline CDR1 SGHNT, CDR2 YYREEE (reference sequence). This CDR3 spans 16 amino acids. CDR3 coding DNA: TGTGCCAGCAGCCTCATGGGGCCGGGACTAGCTGAGACCCAGTACTTC. Translating it yields CASSLMGPGLAETQYF.

This clone was seen more than once but under ten times. CDR3 in amino acids: CASIPGRGSYEQYF. CDR3 DNA sequence: TGTGCCAGTATACCGGGCAGGGGATCCTACGAGCAGTACTTC. The chain recombines TRBV19 with TRBJ2-7; tentatively, D is TRBD1 (6 bases). The length of the CDR3 is 14 residues. The V end was cut by 7 bases, the J end by 1 base, with 14 bases between. In germline, CDR1 is LNHDA, CDR2 SQIVND (reference sequence).

The CDR3 nucleotides read TGTGCCAGCAGCCGAAGACTAGCCCCGAGCTCCTACGAGCAGTACTTC. It codes for CASSRRLAPSSYEQYF. The chain recombines TRBV28 with TRBJ2-7; 7 positions match TRBD2. Germline trimming cut 6 bases from V and 0 bases from J; bases unmatched to any gene: 11. Per germline, CDR1 MDHEN and CDR2 SYDVKM. The CDR3 is 16 residues long.

V and J are TRBV4-3 and TRBJ2-7, with D tentatively TRBD2 (6 bases). With 4 bases removed from V and 5 bases from J, the gap between germline ends came to 21 bases. Germline CDR1 and CDR2: LGHNA and YSLEER. There are 16 residues in the CDR3. CDR3 coding DNA: TGCGCCAGCAGCCGCAAGGCGGCGGGGATCGTGGACGAGCAGTACTTC. Amino acids: CASSRKAAGIVDEQYF.

The count of this clone is one. The chain uses TRBV28 and TRBJ2-7, with 9 nucleotides matching TRBD2. The V gene end was trimmed by 4 bases and the J gene end by 4 bases; junction bases not matched to a gene: 11. Germline V CDR1 and CDR2: MDHEN, SYDVKM. There are 16 residues in the CDR3. DNA for the CDR3: TGTGCCAGCAGTTCTTACAACCTAGCGGGGAAATACGAGCAGTACTTC. Amino acids: CASSSYNLAGKYEQYF.

This clone was seen a handful of times. The V and J genes are TRBV29-1 and TRBJ2-7, with D possibly TRBD2 on 5 matching bases. The ends were cut back, 5 bases at V and 6 bases at J, with 20 bases in the middle. CDR1 and CDR2 (germline): SQVTM, ANQGSEA. CDR3 length: 14 amino acids. This CDR3 is CSVTNPGSRGEQYF. CDR3 nucleotide sequence: TGCAGCGTTACTAACCCGGGGAGTCGCGGCGAGCAGTACTTC.

This clone was seen more than once but under ten times. The chain employs TRBV28 and TRBJ2-7, with 9 nucleotides matching TRBD2. Germline V gene sequence: CDR1 MDHEN, CDR2 SYDVKM. This CDR3 has 17 residues. Trimming cost V 6 bases and J 0 bases; bases outside gene matches: 12. CDR3 nucleotide sequence: TGTGCCAGCAGCGGGACTAGCAAACCCGACACCTCCTACGAGCAGTACTTC. This codes for CASSGTSKPDTSYEQYF. Full variable domain (rest looked up from reference TRBV28 and TRBJ2-7): DVKVTQSSRYLVKRTGEKVFLECVQDMDHENMFWYRQDPGLGLRLIYFSYDVKMKEKGDIPEGYSVSREKKERFSLILESASTNQTSMYLCASSGTSKPDTSYEQYFGPGTRLTVT.

This sequence joins TRBV28 and TRBJ2-2; D possibly matches TRBD1 or TRBD2 (6 bases each). The CDR3 runs to 16 residues. Germline lookup yields CDR1 MDHEN and CDR2 SYDVKM. The germline V and J ends were trimmed by 3 bases and 3 bases, with 14 bases remaining between them. CDR3 nucleotides: TGTGCCAGCAGTTTCGGAGGGGGAGGTTACACCGGGGAGCTGTTTTTT. Protein: CASSFGGGGYTGELFF.

This chain uses TRBV4-2 with TRBJ2-3; D is uncertain. The CDR3 extends over 16 amino acids. Trimming left V 4 bases short and J 5 bases short, with 19 bases between. Germline V gene lookup returns CDR1 LGHNA and CDR2 YNFKEQ. DNA for the CDR3: TGTGCCAGCAGCCCGCGACCCCGGGCAACCCAAGATACGCAGTATTTT. This encodes CASSPRPRATQDTQYF.

CDR3 sequence: CASSLRPGTGNFWTFF. CDR3 DNA: TGTGCCAGCAGTCTACGTCCCGGGACAGGAAATTTTTGGACTTTCTTT. The rearrangement uses TRBV27 and TRBJ1-1; TRBD1 matches at 8 bases. V lost 5 bases to trimming and J lost 12 bases; unmatched junction nucleotides: 20. CDR1 MNHEY and CDR2 SMNVEV come from the germline V gene (reference sequence). This CDR3 has 16 amino acids.

This CDR3 reads CAWSVGTGGTGELFF. CDR3 bases: TGTGCCTGGAGTGTGGGGACAGGGGGGACCGGGGAGCTGTTTTTT. The rearrangement links TRBV30 to TRBJ2-2; 11 positions match TRBD1. This CDR3 is 15 amino acids long. Germline V gene sequence: CDR1 GTSNPN, CDR2 SVGIG (reference sequence). Germline trimming cut 0 bases from V and 5 bases from J; bases unmatched to any gene: 2.

V gene TRBV30 combines with J gene TRBJ2-1; TRBD1 matches 8 bases. The junction had 4 bases not matched to a gene; V was cut back by 2 bases and J by 10 bases. Germline assignment: CDR1 GTSNPN and CDR2 SVGIG (reference sequence). The CDR3 totals 12 residues. The CDR3 bases are TGTGCCTGGAGTCAGGGGGCCTGGGAGCAGTTCTTC. Translating it yields CAWSQGAWEQFF.

A word on this clone: Germline is not matched at one junction end, which may reflect a read error. The V gene is TRBV13, the J gene TRBJ1-1, with D perhaps matching TRBD1 (6 bases). This CDR3 is built from 14 residues. Germline CDR1 reads PRHDT; CDR2 reads FYEKMQ (reference sequence). This CDR3 reads CASSFLGRDTEAFF. CDR3 nucleotide sequence: TGTGCCAGCAGCTTTCTGGGCCGGGACACAGAAGCTTTCTTT.

The chain has TRBV7-9 and TRBJ1-6; D is undetermined. The germline V gene has CDR1 SEHNR and CDR2 FQNEAQ (reference sequence). The ends were cut back, 1 base at V and 8 bases at J, with 6 bases in the middle. The CDR3 is made up of 13 amino acids. CDR3 in DNA: TGTGCCAGCAGCTTAGATACCGATTCACCCCTCCACTTT. Amino acids: CASSLDTDSPLHF.

The V and J genes are TRBV13 and TRBJ2-5; 7 bases align to TRBD1. Germline V gene data show CDR1 as PRHDT and CDR2 as FYEKMQ (reference sequence). Losses at the gene ends were 5 bases for V and 3 bases for J; bases not matched to a gene: 6. There are 14 residues in the CDR3. CDR3 nucleotides: TGTGCCAGCAGCCCCGGGACAGCTGAAGAGACCCAGTACTTC. It yields the protein CASSPGTAEETQYF.

V is TRBV19 and J is TRBJ1-2; 9 bases fit TRBD1. The junction had 10 bases not matched to a gene; V was cut back by 4 bases and J by 1 base. CDR1 LNHDA and CDR2 SQIVND come from the germline V gene (reference sequence). This CDR3 has 17 residues. This chain's CDR3 is CASSTHIGTGINYGYTF. CDR3 coding DNA: TGTGCCAGTAGTACTCATATCGGGACAGGGATTAACTATGGCTACACCTTC.

The rearrangement joins TRBV28 to TRBJ1-2; TRBD1 might be the D (6 bases). The CDR3 spans 13 residues. V was trimmed by 2 bases and J by 7 bases, leaving 11 bases between them. CDR1 is MDHEN and CDR2 is SYDVKM in the germline V gene. The CDR3 nucleotides read TGTGCCAGCAGTTTACAGGGGTACTCTGGCTACACCTTC. Translated, it gives CASSLQGYSGYTF.

The rearrangement links TRBV5-6 to TRBJ1-2; D unclear. Germline CDR1 SGHDT, CDR2 YYEEEE. Trimming removed 4 bases at V and 0 bases at J, with 13 bases between. The length of the CDR3 is 15 residues. CDR3 in amino acids: CASSTSPQANYGYTF. The CDR3 DNA reads TGTGCCAGCAGCACCTCCCCGCAGGCTAACTATGGCTACACCTTC.

In its sample, this clone was seen once. The chain is built from TRBV30 and TRBJ2-2; no clear D gene. Germline V gene sequence: CDR1 GTSNPN, CDR2 SVGIG (reference sequence). V was pared by 5 bases and J by 6 bases, with 19 bases between. The CDR3 length is 15 residues. CDR3 region: CAWGKGQTSAGELFF. DNA of the CDR3: TGTGCCTGGGGCAAAGGTCAGACAAGCGCCGGGGAGCTGTTTTTT.

The chain links TRBV12-1 to TRBJ1-4. TRBV12-1 is noted as a pseudogene. The CDR3 is 14 residues long. CDR3 sequence: CASSFPPDAEKLFF. The DNA of the CDR3 is TGTGCCAGCAGCTTCCCGCCGGACGCTGAAAAACTGTTTTTT.